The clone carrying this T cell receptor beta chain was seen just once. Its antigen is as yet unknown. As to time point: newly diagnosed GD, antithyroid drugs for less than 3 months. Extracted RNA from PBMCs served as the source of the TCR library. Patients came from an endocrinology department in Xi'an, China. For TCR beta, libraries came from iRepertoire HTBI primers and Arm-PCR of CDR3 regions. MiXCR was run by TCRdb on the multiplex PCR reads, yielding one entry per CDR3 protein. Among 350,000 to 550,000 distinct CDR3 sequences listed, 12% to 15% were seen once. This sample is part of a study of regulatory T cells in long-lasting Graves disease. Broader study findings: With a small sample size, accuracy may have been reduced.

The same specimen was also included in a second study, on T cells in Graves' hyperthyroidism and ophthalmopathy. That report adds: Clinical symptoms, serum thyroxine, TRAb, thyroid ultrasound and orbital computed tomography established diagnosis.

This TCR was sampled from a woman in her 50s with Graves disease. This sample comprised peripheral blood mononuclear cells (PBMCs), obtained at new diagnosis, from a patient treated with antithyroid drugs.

CDR3 coding DNA: TGTGCCAGCAGCGCCACTCCGAGGCGAGGTCAGCCCCAGCATTTT. Amino acid sequence: CASSATPRRGQPQHF. J is TRBJ1-5 and V is TRBV9, with D hard to call. The V and J ends lost 3 bases and 6 bases respectively, with 16 bases between them. The CDR3 covers 15 residues. Germline lookup yields CDR1 SGDLS and CDR2 YYNGEE. Looking up the rest from reference TRBV9 and TRBJ1-5 gives the full variable domain: DSGVTQTPKHLITATGQRVTLRCSPRSGDLSVYWYQQSLDQGLQFLIQYYNGEERAKGNILERFSAQQFPDLHSELNLSSLELGDSALYFCASSATPRRGQPQHFGDGTRLSIL.